The rows below give T cell receptor beta chains drawn from one sample of a study of cytomegalovirus exposure and HLA in healthy donors. Profiling relied on immunoSEQ multiplex PCR, and the TCRdb table lists in-frame clones only, not all of them. The sample yields over 150,000 clones, approximately 79% seen once. The sequenced sample was PBMCs. Receptors were obtained from a girl aged 5-17 years in good health and CMV-seropositive. The CDR3 runs from the conserved cysteine through the conserved F or W. D genes are given only for firm matches. Some rows have no size entry. The others give once, few or many, or a class for an expanded clone.

len	v_gene	j_gene	abundance	d_gene	CDR3aa	CDR3nt
11	TRBV20-1	TRBJ1-1	-	-	CSARQGFEAFF	TGCAGTGCTAGACAGGGGTTTGAAGCTTTCTTT
15	TRBV7-2	TRBJ1-6	-	TRBD1	CASSRQGWGNSPLHF	TGTGCCAGCAGCCGACAGGGATGGGGTAATTCACCCCTCCACTTT
14	TRBV9	TRBJ2-2	-	TRBD2	CASSVGGGTGELFF	TGTGCCAGCAGCGTAGGGGGGGGTACCGGGGAGCTGTTTTTT
17	TRBV4-1	TRBJ2-7	-	TRBD1	CASSRQSLGQGAHEQYF	TGCGCCAGCAGCCGACAGAGCCTCGGACAGGGGGCCCACGAGCAGTACTTC
15	TRBV10-3	TRBJ2-3	-	-	CAISDMAVSTDTQYF	TGTGCCATCAGTGACATGGCGGTTAGCACAGATACGCAGTATTTT
17	TRBV5-4	TRBJ2-3	-	TRBD2	CASTPGETSIVTDTQYF	TGTGCCAGCACCCCTGGAGAGACTAGCATTGTGACAGATACGCAGTATTTT
16	TRBV7-6	TRBJ1-2	-	TRBD1	CASSLETGTGAYGYTF	TGTGCCAGCAGCTTAGAGACCGGGACAGGGGCCTATGGCTACACCTTC
16	TRBV5-1	TRBJ2-5	-	TRBD2	CASSPPSGEGGETQYF	TGCGCCAGCAGCCCCCCGTCCGGGGAGGGCGGAGAGACCCAGTACTTC
12	TRBV5-4	TRBJ1-4	-	-	CASSTREGELFF	TGTGCCAGCAGCACCCGAGAGGGAGAACTGTTTTTT
15	TRBV19	TRBJ1-5	-	-	CASSIGGGGNQPQHF	TGTGCCAGTAGTATAGGGGGAGGAGGGAATCAGCCCCAGCATTTT
14	TRBV7-9	TRBJ2-7	-	TRBD1	CASSLGEGAREQYF	TGTGCCAGCAGCTTAGGTGAGGGGGCCAGGGAGCAGTACTTC
13	TRBV10-2	TRBJ2-7	-	-	CASSRQPLSEQYF	TGCGCCAGTTCAAGACAGCCCCTCTCCGAGCAGTACTTC
11	TRBV7-2	TRBJ2-1	-	-	CASSLVNEQFF	TGTGCCAGCAGCTTAGTAAATGAGCAGTTCTTC
14	TRBV27	TRBJ2-2	-	-	CASSLEGYTGELFF	TGTGCCAGCAGTTTGGAGGGTTACACCGGGGAGCTGTTTTTT
14	TRBV6-6	TRBJ1-3	-	-	CASSTESSGNTIYF	TGTGCCAGCAGCACAGAAAGCTCTGGAAACACCATATATTTT
14	TRBV29-1	TRBJ2-2	-	TRBD1	CTASRDRTTGELFF	TGCACCGCCAGCCGGGACAGGACGACCGGGGAGCTGTTTTTT
14	TRBV27	TRBJ2-7	-	TRBD1	CASRQDRAAYEQYF	TGTGCCAGCAGACAGGACAGGGCCGCCTACGAGCAGTACTTC
15	TRBV18	TRBJ1-3	-	-	CASSPQRDSGNTIYF	TGTGCCAGCTCACCGCAGCGGGACTCTGGAAACACCATATATTTT
14	TRBV13	TRBJ2-7	-	-	CASSPHRTNREQYF	TGTGCCAGCAGCCCTCACCGGACTAATAGGGAGCAGTACTTC
15	TRBV30	TRBJ1-4	-	TRBD1	CAWRETGGYNEKLFF	TGTGCCTGGAGGGAAACAGGGGGCTATAATGAAAAACTGTTTTTT
15	TRBV5-1	TRBJ2-7	-	TRBD1	CASSTGTGGLYEQYF	TGCGCCAGCAGCACTGGGACAGGGGGCCTCTACGAGCAGTACTTC
12	TRBV10-3	TRBJ2-7	once	-	CAISSFSYEQYF	TGTGCCATCAGTAGCTTCTCCTACGAGCAGTACTTC
17	TRBV27	TRBJ1-1	once	TRBD1	CASRTTRDSKPNTEAFF	TGTGCCAGCAGGACCACCCGGGACAGCAAACCTAACACTGAAGCTTTCTTT
14	TRBV5-6	TRBJ1-2	once	TRBD1	CASSPGQGTHGYTF	TGTGCCAGCAGCCCTGGACAGGGAACCCATGGCTACACCTTC
18	TRBV2	TRBJ1-2	-	TRBD1	CASLKDRVVSHSMKGYTF	TGTGCCAGCCTAAAGGACAGGGTAGTATCCCATTCTATGAAGGGCTACACCTTC
15	TRBV27	TRBJ1-1	-	-	CASSPDRPQGTEAFF	TGTGCCAGCAGTCCTGACAGGCCCCAGGGCACTGAAGCTTTCTTT
15	TRBV5-1	TRBJ1-1	-	TRBD1	CASTNLGQGATEAFF	TGCGCCAGTACTAACCTGGGACAGGGGGCCACTGAAGCTTTCTTT
16	TRBV14	TRBJ2-3	once	-	CASSQVGGGRTDTQYF	TGTGCCAGCAGCCAAGTAGGGGGAGGGCGCACAGATACGCAGTATTTT
14	TRBV6-5	TRBJ2-3	-	-	CASSRDSLTDTQYF	TGTGCCAGCAGCCGGGATTCCCTCACAGATACGCAGTATTTT
14	TRBV7-2	TRBJ1-5	-	-	CASSPGPMNQPQHF	TGTGCCAGCAGCCCTGGGCCAATGAATCAGCCCCAGCATTTT
13	TRBV19	TRBJ2-3	few	-	CASSLRQSDTQYF	TGTGCCAGTAGTCTCCGACAGTCAGATACGCAGTATTTT
14	TRBV5-1	TRBJ2-5	few	-	CASSLTGVQETQYF	TGCGCCAGCAGCTTGACGGGGGTTCAAGAGACCCAGTACTTC
16	TRBV21-1	TRBJ2-3	-	-	CASSKEPTGFPDTQYF	TGTGCCAGCAGCAAAGAGCCCACAGGGTTCCCAGATACGCAGTATTTT
15	TRBV18	TRBJ2-2	-	TRBD1	CASSRDRANTGELFF	TGTGCCAGCTCTCGGGACAGGGCGAACACCGGGGAGCTGTTTTTT
13	TRBV7-9	TRBJ1-5	-	TRBD1	CASSWTGLEAQHF	TGTGCCAGCAGCTGGACAGGTCTCGAGGCCCAGCATTTT
14	TRBV12-5	TRBJ2-1	-	-	CASVGATSYNEQFF	TGTGCTAGTGTGGGGGCCACCTCCTACAATGAGCAGTTCTTC
14	TRBV11-3	TRBJ2-7	-	-	CASSFVEQTYEQYF	TGTGCCAGCAGCTTTGTCGAACAGACCTACGAGCAGTACTTC
14	TRBV5-8	TRBJ1-4	-	-	CASSLNRDSEKLFF	TGTGCCAGCAGCCTAAACAGGGATTCGGAAAAACTGTTTTTT
15	TRBV6-5	TRBJ2-6	-	TRBD1	CASSRDSAGANVLTF	TGTGCCAGCAGTCGGGACAGTGCTGGGGCCAACGTCCTGACTTTC
12	TRBV28	TRBJ2-7	-	-	CASSLSLYEQYF	TGTGCCAGCAGTTTATCCCTTTACGAGCAGTACTTC
12	TRBV27	TRBJ1-6	-	-	CASSPFNSPLHF	TGTGCCAGCAGTCCCTTCAATTCACCCCTCCACTTT
16	TRBV5-5	TRBJ2-5	-	TRBD2	CASSLAVLAGGETQYF	TGTGCCAGCAGCTTGGCCGTCCTAGCGGGGGGGGAGACCCAGTACTTC
13	TRBV19	TRBJ1-2	-	TRBD1	CATRWTGRDGYTF	TGTGCCACAAGGTGGACAGGGAGGGATGGCTACACCTTC
15	TRBV19	TRBJ2-7	-	TRBD2	CASSRGAGGTYEQYF	TGTGCCAGTAGTAGGGGAGCGGGGGGCACCTACGAGCAGTACTTC
16	TRBV4-1	TRBJ2-3	-	TRBD1	CASSQYAGQGSDTQYF	TGCGCCAGCAGCCAATACGCCGGACAGGGGTCAGATACGCAGTATTTT
15	TRBV30	TRBJ1-1	-	-	CAWRTRDTLPTEAFF	TGTGCCTGGAGAACTCGGGACACCCTTCCCACTGAAGCTTTCTTT
13	TRBV27	TRBJ2-1	-	-	CASLSTIGNEQFF	TGTGCCTCTCTCTCGACCATCGGGAATGAGCAGTTCTTC
14	TRBV18	TRBJ1-2	-	TRBD1	CASSPSAGGDGYTF	TGTGCCAGCTCACCATCCGCAGGGGGCGACGGCTACACCTTC
12	TRBV6-6	TRBJ1-4	-	-	CASSTHAEKLFF	TGTGCCAGCAGTACTCATGCGGAAAAACTGTTTTTT